This T cell receptor beta chain is drawn from a study of response to subunit inactivated influenza vaccine. TCRdb itself ran the RT-PCR reads through MiXCR, one entry per CDR3 protein. The sample yields about 830,000 distinct CDR3 sequences, less than 20% seen once. V shed 4 bases and J shed 0 bases, with 10 bases lying between them. Per the germline V gene, CDR1 is SGHTA and CDR2 is FQGTGA. CDR3 length: 15 residues. Study-wide results and caveats: Researchers suggested that each seasonal influenza vaccination recruits few new T cells.

This clonotype was counted many times. Its specificity is unknown. The receptor was isolated from a man between 45 and 60 years old who received an inactivated influenza vaccine. Sequencing was performed on PBMCs from blood, taken 5 to 6 days after vaccination. V and J are TRBV7-3 and TRBJ2-1; D gene unclear. CDR3 nucleotide sequence: TGTGCCAGCAGCTCACCCGGGCCCTCCTACAATGAGCAGTTCTTC. It codes for CASSSPGPSYNEQFF. The variable domain in full, with the rest retrieved from reference TRBV7-3 and TRBJ2-1, is GAGVSQTPSNKVTEKGKYVELRCDPISGHTALYWYRQSLGQGPEFLIYFQGTGAADDSGLPNDRFFAVRPEGSVSTLKIQRTERGDSAVYLCASSSPGPSYNEQFFGPGTRLTVL.